This T cell receptor (beta chain) comes out of a study of blood T cell repertoires in COVID-19. Study information: Whether acute or convalescent, the COVID-19 samples came from the United States, Italy and Spain.

Authors' methods: From reference gene primer amplification, estimates of nucleated cell counts were derived. Assay used: immunoSEQ multiplex PCR; TCRdb lists only in-frame clones, some missing. V and J calls and clone size are as listed in that table; D and trimming were resolved from the DNA. The table includes roughly 460,000 clones, approximately 90% detected once. In the case of this clone: Other DNA sequences in this sample translate to the same CDR3.

Seattle patients were enrolled while actively infected and followed longitudinally. What was sequenced was peripheral blood. This clonotype was sampled from a man aged 18 to 29 with COVID-19, enrolled during active disease.

The chain's CDR3 is CASSLGGSGYTF. In DNA, the CDR3 is TGTGCCAGCAGTTTAGGAGGGTCTGGCTACACCTTC. V usage is TRBV12-3 or TRBV12-4 and J usage is TRBJ1-2; D unclear. Trimming shortened V by 1 base and J by 7 bases, and 7 bases separated the two germline ends. This CDR3 region has 12 residues.